A single sample gave rise to the 26 T cell receptor beta chains below, sequenced in a study of blood T cell repertoires in COVID-19. Here immunoSEQ multiplex PCR was the method, and the copy in TCRdb shows in-frame clones only, minus some. The sample includes around 300,000 clones, approximately 90% of them seen just once. Sequences were obtained from peripheral blood. These receptors were collected from a woman aged 45-60 years with active or convalescent COVID-19.

The rearrangement uses TRBV7-8 and TRBJ1-2; D gene unclear. The germline V gene has CDR1 SGHVS and CDR2 FQNEAQ. Trimming shortened V by 5 bases and J by 8 bases, and 12 bases separated the two germline ends. The CDR3 covers 12 residues. CDR3 DNA: TGTGCCAGCAGCCCCATGGGAGGCGGCTACACCTTC. Amino acids: CASSPMGGGYTF.

The V call is TRBV30, the J call TRBJ1-3; possible D gene TRBD1, 5 bases. The V gene's germline CDR1 is GTSNPN and CDR2 SVGIG (reference sequence). The CDR3 has 14 residues. Trimming left V 4 bases short and J 4 bases short, with 14 bases between. CDR3 in DNA: TGTGCCTGGATGATCGGGGGTGCAGGAAACACCATATATTTT. Its translation: CAWMIGGAGNTIYF.

The gene calls are TRBV7-9 and TRBJ1-2; D is uncertain. Trimming left V 7 bases short and J 4 bases short, with 19 bases between. The CDR3 consists of 15 residues. Germline assignment: CDR1 SEHNR and CDR2 FQNEAQ (reference sequence). The CDR3 region is CASTSAREGSYGYTF. In DNA, the CDR3 is TGTGCCAGCACGTCCGCCAGAGAGGGATCCTATGGCTACACCTTC.

The count of this clone is one. The V and J genes are TRBV5-1 and TRBJ1-2; possibly TRBD1 for D (5 bases). The CDR3 is made up of 13 amino acids. V was pared by 4 bases and J by 4 bases, with 11 bases between. CDR1 and CDR2 from the germline V gene are SGHRS and YFSETQ. CDR3 in DNA: TGCGCCAGCAGCACCGGTACAGGCTATGGCTACACCTTC. Its translation is CASSTGTGYGYTF.

The chain links TRBV7-2 to TRBJ1-2; TRBD1 matches 10 bases. The CDR3 extends over 13 amino acids. The V segment lost 5 bases and the J segment 7 bases; nucleotides outside the gene matches: 4. Germline V lookup: CDR1 SGHTA, CDR2 FQGNSA. The CDR3 DNA sequence: TGTGCCAGCAGCCGGGACAGGGGCGGTGGCTACACCTTC. Amino acids: CASSRDRGGGYTF.

V is TRBV19 and J is TRBJ1-5, with 9 bases identical to TRBD1. The germline V gene encodes CDR1 LNHDA and CDR2 SQIVND (reference sequence). This CDR3 is 17 amino acids long. Trimming at V came to 2 bases and at J to 0 bases, leaving 5 bases not matched to a gene. The CDR3 DNA follows: TGTGCCAGTAGTATACACGGGACAGGGTATAGCAATCAGCCCCAGCATTTT. Protein sequence: CASSIHGTGYSNQPQHF.

The rearrangement joins TRBV28 to TRBJ2-3; 12 nucleotides line up with TRBD2. Germline CDR1 MDHEN, CDR2 SYDVKM. CDR3 length: 17 residues. The J segment lost 4 bases and the V segment lost 3 bases, leaving 8 bases of the junction unmatched. The CDR3 region is CASSFTALAGGSDTQYF. The CDR3, as DNA: TGTGCCAGCAGTTTTACGGCGCTAGCGGGAGGGTCAGATACGCAGTATTTT.

The CDR3 here is CASLPPRAAYNEQFF. In nucleotides, the CDR3 is TGTGCCAGCCTTCCCCCGCGAGCGGCCTACAATGAGCAGTTCTTC. This chain uses TRBV27 with TRBJ2-1; D is possibly TRBD2 (5 bases). The length of the CDR3 is 15 residues. V dropped 8 bases and J dropped 2 bases, with 16 bases sitting between them. Germline V gene lookup returns CDR1 MNHEY and CDR2 SMNVEV (reference sequence).

This rearrangement joins TRBV30 to TRBJ1-2; a possible D gene is TRBD1 (5 bases). The V end lost 3 bases, the J end lost 9 bases, and 14 bases lay between the germline ends. Germline-derived CDR1 and CDR2 are GTSNPN and SVGIG (reference sequence). The CDR3 loop spans 12 amino acids. The CDR3 DNA reads as TGTGCCTGGAGCTTAAGACGGGGGAGCTACACCTTC. Protein: CAWSLRRGSYTF.

The chain has TRBV6-2 or TRBV6-3 and TRBJ2-1; D is possibly TRBD1 (6 bases). CDR1 and CDR2 (germline): MNHEY, SVGEGT. V was shortened by 2 bases and J by 4 bases, with 27 bases between the two germline ends. The CDR3 consists of 20 residues. The CDR3, as DNA: TGTGCCAGCAGTTACCATCGGGATCGGATGCCCGTTGGGACATACAATGAGCAGTTCTTC. It specifies CASSYHRDRMPVGTYNEQFF.

The chain has TRBV11-2 and TRBJ2-7, with D possibly being TRBD2 (7 bases). Trimming cost V 5 bases and J 1 base, with 18 bases left between them. Germline V gene lookup returns CDR1 SGHAT and CDR2 FQNNGV. There are 16 residues in the CDR3. CDR3 amino acids: CASSRGAGAGSYEQYF. CDR3 DNA sequence: TGTGCCAGCAGCAGGGGGGCGGGAGCAGGGTCCTACGAGCAGTACTTC.

The rearrangement uses TRBV5-1 and TRBJ1-6, with 7 positions matching TRBD1. The CDR3 extends over 16 amino acids. V shed 0 bases and J 7 bases; nucleotides not matched to a gene: 7. Germline loops: CDR1 SGHRS, CDR2 YFSETQ. The CDR3 sequence: CASSLGDSLKNSPLHF. In DNA, the CDR3 is TGCGCCAGCAGCTTGGGGGACAGCCTCAAAAATTCACCCCTCCACTTT.

This rearrangement joins TRBV10-3 to TRBJ1-3; D possibly corresponds to TRBD1 (6 bases). The length of the CDR3 is 18 residues. Germline assignment: CDR1 ENHRY and CDR2 SYGVKD. V shed 3 bases and J shed 0 bases, with 18 bases lying between them. As DNA, the CDR3 is TGTGCCATCAGTGATGGAATTAGTGGGGGCTACTCTGGAAACACCATATATTTT. Protein sequence: CAISDGISGGYSGNTIYF.

The chain uses TRBV2 and TRBJ1-4; a possible D gene is TRBD1 (5 bases). Trimming stripped 5 bases from V and 7 bases from J, with 14 bases between. Per the germline V gene, CDR1 is SNHLY and CDR2 is FYNNEI. The length of the CDR3 is 14 residues. CDR3 protein: CASSIPGLSEKLFF. CDR3 coding DNA: TGTGCCAGCAGTATACCGGGACTGTCTGAAAAACTGTTTTTT.

The chain combines TRBV7-2 with TRBJ1-3; 7 bases are a match to TRBD1. The ends lost 8 bases at V and 4 bases at J; junction bases unmatched: 11. CDR1 SGHTA and CDR2 FQGNSA come from the germline V gene. The CDR3 contains 15 residues. CDR3 residues: CASRKTTGTGNTIYF. The CDR3 DNA reads TGTGCCAGCCGCAAAACGACAGGGACAGGAAACACCATATATTTT.

CDR3: CASSPGQGALLYGYTF. In DNA, the CDR3 is TGTGCCAGCAGCCCCGGACAGGGGGCGCTTTTGTATGGCTACACCTTC. The chain has TRBV7-9 and TRBJ1-2; TRBD1 matches at 11 bases. The CDR3 has 16 amino acids. With V trimmed by 5 bases and J by 5 bases, 10 bases remained unmatched. The germline V gene has CDR1 SEHNR and CDR2 FQNEAQ (reference sequence).

The V call is TRBV9, the J call TRBJ1-4; D possibly corresponds to TRBD1 (5 bases). The ends were cut back, 0 bases at V and 0 bases at J, with 15 bases in the middle. Germline CDR1 is SGDLS and CDR2 is YYNGEE. The CDR3 is 18 residues long. The DNA for the CDR3 is TGTGCCAGCAGCGTAGGAGGAGGGGTTTCGGCAACTAATGAAAAACTGTTTTTT. It is translated as CASSVGGGVSATNEKLFF. Together with reference TRBV9 and TRBJ1-4, the CDR3 gives the full variable domain: DSGVTQTPKHLITATGQRVTLRCSPRSGDLSVYWYQQSLDQGLQFLIQYYNGEERAKGNILERFSAQQFPDLHSELNLSSLELGDSALYFCASSVGGGVSATNEKLFFGSGTQLSVL.

J is TRBJ1-5 and V is TRBV7-9, with D possibly matching TRBD1 (5 bases). The CDR3 contains 14 residues. Germline lookup yields CDR1 SEHNR and CDR2 FQNEAQ (reference sequence). V was shortened by 1 base and J by 9 bases, with 13 bases between the two germline ends. The CDR3 region has the DNA TGTGCCAGCAGCTTAGGTCAGGGCCTGGGGCCCCAGCATTTT. Protein: CASSLGQGLGPQHF.

The rearrangement joins TRBV3-1 (or the pseudogene TRBV3-2) to TRBJ2-7; D possibly corresponds to TRBD1 (5 bases). Germline V gene sequence: CDR1 LGHDT, CDR2 YNNKEL (reference sequence). The length of the CDR3 is 15 residues. Trimming cost V 4 bases and J 3 bases, with 16 bases left between them. The CDR3 reads CASSPGAGLGYEQYF. Written as DNA, the CDR3 is TGTGCCAGCAGCCCTGGTGCAGGGTTGGGCTACGAGCAGTACTTC.

The V gene is TRBV14, the J gene TRBJ1-2; a weak D match, TRBD1 (5 bases). Trimming shortened V by 0 bases and J by 1 base, and 12 bases separated the two germline ends. CDR3 length equals 16 residues. Germline CDR1 reads SGHDN; CDR2 reads FVKESK. The CDR3 sequence is CASSQDRPGFNYGYTF. CDR3 DNA: TGTGCCAGCAGCCAAGATCGGCCAGGGTTTAACTATGGCTACACCTTC.

V gene TRBV5-6 combines with J gene TRBJ1-2; D may be TRBD1 (6 bases). From germline, CDR1 is SGHDT and CDR2 YYEEEE. V shed 4 bases and J shed 4 bases, with 23 bases lying between them. The CDR3 totals 17 residues. CDR3: CASSPGGPMLSSYGYTF. The CDR3 nucleotides are TGTGCCAGCAGCCCGGGGGGCCCAATGTTGTCGAGCTATGGCTACACCTTC.

The V gene is TRBV5-5, the J gene TRBJ2-2; 11 nucleotides agree with TRBD2. The junction had 7 bases not matched to a gene; V was cut back by 2 bases and J by 4 bases. The CDR3 spans 17 residues. From germline, CDR1 is SGHKS and CDR2 YYEKEE (reference sequence). This CDR3 is CASSFRTSGFLTGELFF. The CDR3 coding sequence is TGTGCCAGCAGCTTTAGGACTAGCGGGTTTCTCACCGGGGAGCTGTTTTTT.

This sequence joins TRBV28 and TRBJ2-2; TRBD2 aligns across 11 bases. Germline V gives CDR1 MDHEN, CDR2 SYDVKM. After removal of 7 bases from V and 0 bases from J, the junction contained 10 bases not matched to a gene. The CDR3 sequence is 18 residues long. CDR3 DNA: TGTGCCAGCACCCCTCAGAGGGGACTAGCGGCGAACACCGGGGAGCTGTTTTTT. Protein: CASTPQRGLAANTGELFF.

This rearrangement joins TRBV6-5 to TRBJ1-1; possible D gene TRBD1, 6 bases. Deletions cut 7 bases from V and 5 bases from J, with 8 bases between. CDR3 length: 11 residues. Germline V gene sequence: CDR1 MNHEY, CDR2 SVGAGI. The CDR3 region has the DNA TGTGCCAGCAAGACAGGTACTGAAGCTTTCTTT. Its protein product is CASKTGTEAFF.

The J gene is TRBJ1-1, the V gene TRBV30; perhaps TRBD1 as D (5 bases). CDR3 size: 12 residues. The V end was cut by 8 bases, the J end by 1 base, with 11 bases between. The germline gives CDR1 GTSNPN, CDR2 SVGIG (reference sequence). Here the CDR3 DNA reads TGTGCCCACAGGAGGGGGAACACTGAAGCTTTCTTT. It is translated as CAHRRGNTEAFF.

The chain employs TRBV30 and TRBJ2-7, with D perhaps TRBD1 (6 bases). The CDR3 spans 12 residues. Trimming cost V 1 base and J 4 bases, with 8 bases left between them. The germline CDR1 and CDR2 sequences are GTSNPN and SVGIG (reference sequence). The CDR3 sequence is CAWSGTAYEQYF. DNA for the CDR3: TGTGCCTGGAGTGGGACAGCATACGAGCAGTACTTC.